The sequence of this T cell receptor (beta chain) was determined in a study of shared clonotypes between healthy human individuals. HIV-negative, healthy adults without recent acute infections or vaccinations were the donors. TCRdb's table, derived via immunoSEQ multiplex PCR, lists solely in-frame clones and lacks some. Of 2.3 million or so clones listed, approximately 93% were seen once; the top ten hold roughly 0.36%. This CDR3 contains 14 residues. Germline-derived CDR1 and CDR2 are SGHTA and FQGNSA. V was shortened by 1 base and J by 5 bases, with 11 bases between the two germline ends. The sample comprised naive CD4+ T cells from PBMCs. Subset described: CD45RA+ positively selected. The V and J genes are TRBV7-2 and TRBJ1-2; D is undetermined. This clonotype originated in a man younger than 30 in good health. Some clones in this sample may be carry-over from other donors' samples. Written as DNA, the CDR3 is TGTGCCAGCAGCTTAGAGTGGCAGGTATATGGCTACACCTTC. Its protein is CASSLEWQVYGYTF.